This entry is about one T cell receptor beta chain. The antigen is not known. The library was made from cDNA and included unique molecular identifiers. From the PCR reads, TCRdb called clonotypes with MiXCR, one entry per CDR3 protein. The sample shows about 540,000 distinct CDR3 sequences, 30% to 40% of them seen only once. The sample is drawn from a study of post-analysis software for immune sequencing data. General observations from the study: Relative to controls, patients had about 5 TRBV segments at higher frequency, with TRBV5-6, TRBV5-1 and TRBV20-1 among these.

This CDR3 is built from 15 residues. Germline CDR1 and CDR2: DFQATT and SNEGSKA (reference sequence). Material: blood. The clonotype originates from a girl between 2 and 17 years old with multiple sclerosis. The chain recombines TRBV20-1 with TRBJ2-5; 8 bases line up with TRBD1. The J call is uncertain, as TRBJ2-7 better fits the DNA end. The CDR3 loop is CSAFITGTGRSEQYF. The DNA of the CDR3 is TGCAGTGCTTTCATAACCGGGACAGGTCGATCCGAGCAGTACTTC.